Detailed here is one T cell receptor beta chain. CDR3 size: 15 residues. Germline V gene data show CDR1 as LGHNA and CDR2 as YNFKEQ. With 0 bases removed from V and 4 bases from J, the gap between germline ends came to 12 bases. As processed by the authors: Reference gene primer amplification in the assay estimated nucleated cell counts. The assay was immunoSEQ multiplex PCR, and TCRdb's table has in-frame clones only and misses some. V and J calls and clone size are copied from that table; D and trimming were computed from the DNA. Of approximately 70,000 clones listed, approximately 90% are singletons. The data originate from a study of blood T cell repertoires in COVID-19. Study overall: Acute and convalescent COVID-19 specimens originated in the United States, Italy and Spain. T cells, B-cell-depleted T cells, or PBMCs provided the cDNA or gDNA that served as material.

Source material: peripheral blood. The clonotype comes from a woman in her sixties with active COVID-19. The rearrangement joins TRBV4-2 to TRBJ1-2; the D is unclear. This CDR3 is CASSQDLITAYGYTF. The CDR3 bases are TGTGCCAGCAGCCAAGATCTTATTACAGCCTATGGCTACACCTTC.